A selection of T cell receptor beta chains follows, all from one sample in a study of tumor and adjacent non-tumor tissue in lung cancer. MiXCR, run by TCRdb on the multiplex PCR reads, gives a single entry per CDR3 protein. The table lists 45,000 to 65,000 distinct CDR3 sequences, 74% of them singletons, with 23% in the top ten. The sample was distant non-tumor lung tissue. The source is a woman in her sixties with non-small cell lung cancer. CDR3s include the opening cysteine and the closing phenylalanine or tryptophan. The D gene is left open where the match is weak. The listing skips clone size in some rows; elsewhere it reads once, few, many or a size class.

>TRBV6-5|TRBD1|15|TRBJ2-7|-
TGTGCCAATGCACCTGACCTCGACAGGGGGTACGAGCAGTACTTC
CANAPDLDRGYEQYF
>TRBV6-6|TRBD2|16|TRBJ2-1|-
TGTACCAGCAGTTACGATGGCGGGAGGGCCCGGAATGAGCAGTTATTC
CTSSYDGGRARNEQLF
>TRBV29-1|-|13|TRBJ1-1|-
TGCAGCGTTGGATCAGGAGGGGACACTAAAGCTTCCTTT
CSVGSGGDTKASF
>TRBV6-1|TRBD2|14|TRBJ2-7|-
TGTACCAGCAGCCGCGGACTAGCGGGATACGAGCAGTACTTC
CTSSRGLAGYEQYF
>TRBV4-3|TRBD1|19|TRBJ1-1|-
TGCACCAGCAGCCAAGATATCACCCAGAGGGGACAGGTCAGCACTGAAACTTTCTTT
CTSSQDITQRGQVSTETFF
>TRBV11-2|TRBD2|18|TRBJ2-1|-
TGTGCCAGCTGCTTAGGAATGGGACTAGTGGGGGCTAAAAATGAGCAGTTCTTC
CASCLGMGLVGAKNEQFF
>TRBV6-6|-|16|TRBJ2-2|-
TGTGCCAGCAGTTACCAGAAAACAGGTGGGACCGGGGAGCTGTTTTTT
CASSYQKTGGTGELFF
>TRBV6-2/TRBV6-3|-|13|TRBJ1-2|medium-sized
TGTGCCATCCTCCGGGACGGATCCTATGGCTACACCTTC
CAILRDGSYGYTF
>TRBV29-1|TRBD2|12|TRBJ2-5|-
TGCAGCGCCCGTCGCGGGGGTGTGACCCAGTACTTC
CSARRGGVTQYF
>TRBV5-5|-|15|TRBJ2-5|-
TGTACCAGCAGCCCACAACCCCGGGGGTTGGAGACCCAGTACTTC
CTSSPQPRGLETQYF
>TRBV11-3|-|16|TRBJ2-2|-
TGTACCAGCAGCACAGGGTCAGGGAAATGGACCGGGGAGCTGTATTTT
CTSSTGSGKWTGELYF
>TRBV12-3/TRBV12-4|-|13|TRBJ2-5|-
TGTGCCAGCAGAGAGGGGGTGCGAGAGGCCCAGTACTTC
CASREGVREAQYF
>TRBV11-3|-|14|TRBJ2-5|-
TGTGCCAGCAGCTCCAGACAGCTTCATGAGACCCAGTACTTC
CASSSRQLHETQYF
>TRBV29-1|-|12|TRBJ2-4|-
TGCAGCGTTGAACGTGAGATAAACATTCAGTGTTTC
CSVEREINIQCF
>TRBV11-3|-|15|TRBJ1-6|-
TGTGCCTGTAACTTAGAGGACAGATATAATTCACCCCTCCACTTT
CACNLEDRYNSPLHF
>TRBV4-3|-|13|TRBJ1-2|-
TGCGCCAGCAACCAAAAAGCTAACTATGGCTACATCTTC
CASNQKANYGYIF
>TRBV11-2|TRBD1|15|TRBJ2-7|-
TGTGCCAACAGCTCGGGGACAGGGGCCTTACACGAGCCGTACTTC
CANSSGTGALHEPYF
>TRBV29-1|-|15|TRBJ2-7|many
TGCAGCGCCCAGGGCCATCCCAGTGGAGATTACGAGCAGTACTTC
CSAQGHPSGDYEQYF
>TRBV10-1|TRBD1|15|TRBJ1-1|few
TGCGCCACCTACCCTGGGACAGGGGGCCTGACTGAGGCTTTCTTT
CATYPGTGGLTEAFF
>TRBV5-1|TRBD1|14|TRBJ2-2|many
TGCGCCAGCAGCAGGACAGGGGAGGCCGGGGAGCTGTTTTTT
CASSRTGEAGELFF
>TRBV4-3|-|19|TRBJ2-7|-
TGCGCCAGGAGCCAAGCCGTTACGCCGGGACCACAGAGCTCCTACGAGCAGTACTTC
CARSQAVTPGPQSSYEQYF
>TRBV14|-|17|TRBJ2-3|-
TGTGCCAGCAGTCATGATCGGTGGAGGGGAGCCACAGATACGCAGTATTTT
CASSHDRWRGATDTQYF
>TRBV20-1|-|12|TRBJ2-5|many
TGCAGTGCTCGTATCGGGGTTGAGACCCAGTACTTC
CSARIGVETQYF
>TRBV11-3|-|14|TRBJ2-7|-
TGTGCCAGCAGCCTATATACGGGAATCTACGAGCAGTACTTC
CASSLYTGIYEQYF
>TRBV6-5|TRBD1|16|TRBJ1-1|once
TGTGCCAGTAGTTACTCGGCCGGGACAGCGAACACTGAAGCTTTCTTT
CASSYSAGTANTEAFF
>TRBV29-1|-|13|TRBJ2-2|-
TGTAGCGTTGGGGTAGCGTCTACCGGGGAGCTGTTTTTT
CSVGVASTGELFF
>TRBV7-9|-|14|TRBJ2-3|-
TGTGCCAGAAGCTTACCCATCGGATCAGATACGCAGTATTTT
CARSLPIGSDTQYF
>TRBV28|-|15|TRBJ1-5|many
TGTGCCAGCAGCGTAACAGGGTATAGCAATCAGCCCCAGCATTTT
CASSVTGYSNQPQHF
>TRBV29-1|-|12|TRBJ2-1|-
TGCAGCGTTGGTCACAGGGTGGGTGTGCAGTTCTTC
CSVGHRVGVQFF
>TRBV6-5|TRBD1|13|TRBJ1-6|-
TGTGCCGGCAGTTACCGTCGAGACAGGGGCTTTATATTT
CAGSYRRDRGFIF
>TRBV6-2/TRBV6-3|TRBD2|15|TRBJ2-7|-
TGCGCCAGCAGATATGGGAGACTAGCGGCCTACGTGCAGTACTTC
CASRYGRLAAYVQYF
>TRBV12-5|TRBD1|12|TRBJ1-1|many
TGTGCTAGTGCTTCAGGGGGGACTGAAGCTTTCTTT
CASASGGTEAFF
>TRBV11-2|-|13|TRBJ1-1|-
TGTACCAGCAACCTAGACGGGTACACAGAAGCTTTCTTT
CTSNLDGYTEAFF
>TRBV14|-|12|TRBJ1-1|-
TGTGTCAGCAGCCGGAACAGGGTGGACGCTTTCTTT
CVSSRNRVDAFF
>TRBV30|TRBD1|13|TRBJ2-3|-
TGTGCCTGGGGTCGGGACAGCACAGATAGGCAGTATTTT
CAWGRDSTDRQYF
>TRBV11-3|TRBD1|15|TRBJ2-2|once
TGTTGCAGCAGCCCTACCGGGACAGTGGGCGGGGAGCTGTTTTTT
CCSSPTGTVGGELFF
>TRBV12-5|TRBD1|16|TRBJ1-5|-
TGTGCTAGTGGGGGACAGCCTTTTAATAGGAATCAGCCCCAGCATTTT
CASGGQPFNRNQPQHF
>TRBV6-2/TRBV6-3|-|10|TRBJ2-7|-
TGTGCCAGCGGAAGCCACGAGCAGTACTTC
CASGSHEQYF
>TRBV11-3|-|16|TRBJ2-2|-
TGTGCCAGCAGCGCGTCCGGACAAGTAAACACCGGGGAGCTGTTTTTT
CASSASGQVNTGELFF
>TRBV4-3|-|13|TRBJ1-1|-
TGTGCCAGCAGCCAAGCTTCTGCAAGGGAAGCTTTCTTT
CASSQASAREAFF
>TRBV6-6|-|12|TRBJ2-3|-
TGTGCCAGCAGTTCTAGGATAGATACGCAGTATTTT
CASSSRIDTQYF
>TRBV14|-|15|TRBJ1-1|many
TGTGCCAGCAGCCAAGATAGGGGCCTGGGCACTGAAGCTTTCTTT
CASSQDRGLGTEAFF
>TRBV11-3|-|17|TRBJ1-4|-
TGTGTCAGCAGCTTTGACAGCCGAGATGCAACTAATGAAAAGCCGTTTTTT
CVSSFDSRDATNEKPFF
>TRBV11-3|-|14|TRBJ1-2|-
TGTGCCAGCAGACACGGACAAGGGGGGTTCGGCTACACCTTC
CASRHGQGGFGYTF
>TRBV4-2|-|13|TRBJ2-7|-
TGTGCCAGCAGCCAGGGTAGTGGGGCAGAGCGGTACTTC
CASSQGSGAERYF
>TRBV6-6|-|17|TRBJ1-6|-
TGTGCCAGTAGTCTTGATGAAGAGAGCTCATATAATTCACCCCTCCACTTT
CASSLDEESSYNSPLHF
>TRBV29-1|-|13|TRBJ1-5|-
TGCAGTGTTATGGACAGCGGGGGTCAGCCCCAGCATTTT
CSVMDSGGQPQHF
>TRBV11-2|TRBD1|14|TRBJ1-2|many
TGTGCCAGCAGCGATACAGGGGCTAACTATGGCTACACCTTC
CASSDTGANYGYTF
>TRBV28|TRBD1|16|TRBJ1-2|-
TGTGCCAGCACCCCCTGGTATTCAGGACAGGGAAATGGCTACACCTTC
CASTPWYSGQGNGYTF
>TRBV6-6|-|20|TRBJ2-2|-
TGTGCCAGCAGTCCCTGGCATGGACGACGCCACGTCCCGAACACCGGGGAGCTGCTTTTT
CASSPWHGRRHVPNTGELLF
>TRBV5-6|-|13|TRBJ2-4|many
TGTGCCAGCAACTTGATGGAAGTGAACATTCAGTACTTC
CASNLMEVNIQYF
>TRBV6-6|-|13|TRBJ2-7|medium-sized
TGTGCCAGCAGTGACAAGATGGGCTACGAGCAGTACTTC
CASSDKMGYEQYF
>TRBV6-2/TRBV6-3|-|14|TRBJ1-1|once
TGTGCCAGCATCACCGACTGGGTGAACACTGAAACTTTCTTT
CASITDWVNTETFF
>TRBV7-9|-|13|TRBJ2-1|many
TGTGCCAGCAGCCCCGAAAGTCAGGGAGAGCAGTTCTTC
CASSPESQGEQFF
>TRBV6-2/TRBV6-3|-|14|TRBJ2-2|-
TGTGCCAGCAGTTATGGGGGCGACACCGAGGAACTGTTTTTT
CASSYGGDTEELFF
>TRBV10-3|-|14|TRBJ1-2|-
TGTGCCATCAGTAGGACACAGGGTAATGATGGCCACACCTTC
CAISRTQGNDGHTF